This T cell receptor beta chain was sequenced during a study of quantifying T cell responses using KT2 cells. Study information: cDNA was made from DNase-treated RNA using alpha and beta constant primers.

The table lists this clonotype with a few counts. Looked up from germline, CDR1 is SGHRS and CDR2 is YFSETQ. This CDR3 region has 14 residues. Trimming left V 4 bases short and J 8 bases short, with 16 bases between. An oligo carrying a UMI was ligated to the cDNA 3' end. The first PCR ran 3 to 5 cycles with an equimolar RC1.1 and RC1.2 beta primer mix. TCRdb processed the UMI-ligation and nested PCR reads anew with MiXCR; each CDR3 protein has one entry. This table has around 30,000 distinct CDR3 sequences, around a tenth appearing once. This rearrangement joins TRBV5-1 to TRBJ1-3; possibly TRBD1 for D (6 bases). Sample: PBMCs spiked with cells of the T cell clone KT2. This receptor was obtained from a human donor. The CDR3 coding sequence is TGCGCCAGCAGCAGAACAGGGCCGTGGGACACCATATATTTT. Its translation: CASSRTGPWDTIYF.